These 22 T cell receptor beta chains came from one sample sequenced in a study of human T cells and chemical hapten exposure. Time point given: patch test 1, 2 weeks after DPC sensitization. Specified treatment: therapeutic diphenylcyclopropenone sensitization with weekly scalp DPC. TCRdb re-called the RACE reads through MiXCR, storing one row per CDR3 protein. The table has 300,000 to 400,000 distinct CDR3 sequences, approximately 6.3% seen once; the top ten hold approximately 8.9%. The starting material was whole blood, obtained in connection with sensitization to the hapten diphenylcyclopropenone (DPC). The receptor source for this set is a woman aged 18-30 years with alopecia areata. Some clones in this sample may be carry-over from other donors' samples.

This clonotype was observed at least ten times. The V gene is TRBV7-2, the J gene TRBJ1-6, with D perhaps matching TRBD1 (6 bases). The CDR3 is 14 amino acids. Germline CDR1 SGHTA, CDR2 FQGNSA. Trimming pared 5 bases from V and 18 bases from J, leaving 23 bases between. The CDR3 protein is CASSLTQGRSVPHF. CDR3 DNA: TGTGCCAGCAGCCTTACTCAGGGGCGCTCGGTGCCCCACTTT.

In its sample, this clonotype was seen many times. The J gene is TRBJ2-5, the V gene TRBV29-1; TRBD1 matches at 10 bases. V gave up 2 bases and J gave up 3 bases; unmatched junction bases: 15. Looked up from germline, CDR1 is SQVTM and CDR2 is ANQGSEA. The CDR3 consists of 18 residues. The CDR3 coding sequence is TGCAGCGTTGAACCGGGACTTGGATCCGGGACAGGGGAAGAGACCCAGTACTTC. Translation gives CSVEPGLGSGTGEETQYF.

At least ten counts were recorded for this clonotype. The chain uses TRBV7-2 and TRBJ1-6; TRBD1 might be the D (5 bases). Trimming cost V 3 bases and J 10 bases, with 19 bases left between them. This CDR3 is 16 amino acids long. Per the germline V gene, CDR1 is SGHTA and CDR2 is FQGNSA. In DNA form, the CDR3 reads TGTGCCAGCAGCTTTACAGGAGGTTTCTCCAGGTCACCCCTCCACTTT. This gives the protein CASSFTGGFSRSPLHF. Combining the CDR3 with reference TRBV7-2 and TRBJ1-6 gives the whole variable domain GAGVSQSPSNKVTEKGKDVELRCDPISGHTALYWYRQSLGQGLEFLIYFQGNSAPDKSGLPSDRFSAERTGGSVSTLTIQRTQQEDSAVYLCASSFTGGFSRSPLHFGNGTRLTVT.

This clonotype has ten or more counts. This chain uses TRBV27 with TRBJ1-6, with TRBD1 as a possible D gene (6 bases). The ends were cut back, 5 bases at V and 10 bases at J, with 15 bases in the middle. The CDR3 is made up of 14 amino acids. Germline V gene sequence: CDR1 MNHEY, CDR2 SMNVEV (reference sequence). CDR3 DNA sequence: TGTGCCAGCAGTCGCCGGGACATTATCTCACCCCTCCACTTT. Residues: CASSRRDIISPLHF.

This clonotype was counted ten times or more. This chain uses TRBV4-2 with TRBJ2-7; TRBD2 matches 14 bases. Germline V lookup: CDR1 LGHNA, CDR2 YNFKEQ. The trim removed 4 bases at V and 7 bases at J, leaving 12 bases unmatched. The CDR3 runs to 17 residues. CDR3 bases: TGTGCCAGCAGCCCCGGGACTAGCGGGGGACCGGGGGAAGAGCAGTACTTC. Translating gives CASSPGTSGGPGEEQYF.

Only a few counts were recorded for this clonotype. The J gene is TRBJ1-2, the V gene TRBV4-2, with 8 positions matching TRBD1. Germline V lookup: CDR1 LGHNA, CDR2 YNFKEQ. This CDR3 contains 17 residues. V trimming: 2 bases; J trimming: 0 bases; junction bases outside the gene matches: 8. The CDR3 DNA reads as TGTGCCAGCAGCCAAATAGGGACAGGCGATCCTAACTATGGCTACACCTTC. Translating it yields CASSQIGTGDPNYGYTF.

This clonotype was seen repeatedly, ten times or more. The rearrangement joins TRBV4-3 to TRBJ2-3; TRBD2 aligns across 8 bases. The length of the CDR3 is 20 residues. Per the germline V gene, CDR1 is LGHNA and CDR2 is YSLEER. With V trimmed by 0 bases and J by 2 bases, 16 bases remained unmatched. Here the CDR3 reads CASSQDPIGPFSGATDTQYF. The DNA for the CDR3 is TGCGCCAGCAGCCAAGATCCAATAGGGCCCTTTAGCGGGGCCACAGATACGCAGTATTTT.

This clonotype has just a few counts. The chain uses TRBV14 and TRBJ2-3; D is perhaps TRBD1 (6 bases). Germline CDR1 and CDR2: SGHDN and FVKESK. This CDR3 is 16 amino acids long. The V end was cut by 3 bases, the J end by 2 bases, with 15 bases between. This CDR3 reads CASSHRNRVSTDTQYF. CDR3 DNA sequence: TGTGCCAGCAGCCACCGAAACAGGGTCTCCACAGATACGCAGTATTTT. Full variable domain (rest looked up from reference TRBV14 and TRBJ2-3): EAGVTQFPSHSVIEKGQTVTLRCDPISGHDNLYWYRRVMGKEIKFLLHFVKESKQDESGMPNNRFLAERTGGTYSTLKVQPAELEDSGVYFCASSHRNRVSTDTQYFGPGTRLTVL.

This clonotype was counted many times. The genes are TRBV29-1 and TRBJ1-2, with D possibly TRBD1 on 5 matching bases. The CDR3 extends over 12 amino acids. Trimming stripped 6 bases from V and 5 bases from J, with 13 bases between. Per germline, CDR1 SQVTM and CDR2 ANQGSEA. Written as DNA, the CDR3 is TGCAGCGTAGCCAGGGAGGGTTATGGCTACACCTTC. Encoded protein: CSVAREGYGYTF.

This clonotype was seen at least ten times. The CDR3 sequence is CASSLRDSGANVLTF. Here the CDR3 DNA reads TGTGCCAGCAGCTTAAGGGACTCTGGGGCCAACGTCCTGACTTTC. This rearrangement joins TRBV7-2 to TRBJ2-6; no definite D call. Germline values: CDR1 SGHTA, CDR2 FQGNSA. V lost 2 bases, J lost 0 bases, and 5 bases lay in between. The CDR3 spans 15 residues.

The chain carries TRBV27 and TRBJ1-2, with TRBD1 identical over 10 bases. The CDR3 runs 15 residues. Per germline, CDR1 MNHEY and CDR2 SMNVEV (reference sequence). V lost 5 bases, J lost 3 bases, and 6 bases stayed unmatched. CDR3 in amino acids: CASSLRGTGDYGYTF. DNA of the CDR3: TGTGCCAGCAGTCTACGGGGGACAGGGGACTATGGCTACACCTTC.

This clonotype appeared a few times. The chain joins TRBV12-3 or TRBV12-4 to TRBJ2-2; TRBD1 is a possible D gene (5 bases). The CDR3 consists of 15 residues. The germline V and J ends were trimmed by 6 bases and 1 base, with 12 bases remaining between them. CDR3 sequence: CASRAVTENTGELFF. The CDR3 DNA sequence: TGTGCCAGCAGGGCCGTGACAGAGAACACCGGGGAGCTGTTTTTT.

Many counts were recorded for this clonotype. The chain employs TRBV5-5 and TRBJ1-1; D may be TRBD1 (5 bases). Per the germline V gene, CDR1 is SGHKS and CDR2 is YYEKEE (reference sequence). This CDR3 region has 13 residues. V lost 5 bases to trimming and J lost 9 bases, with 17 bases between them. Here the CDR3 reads CASSIDDSTKAFF. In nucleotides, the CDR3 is TGTGCCAGCAGTATCGACGACAGTACTAAAGCTTTCTTT. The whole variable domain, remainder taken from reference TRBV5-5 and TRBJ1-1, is DAGVTQSPTHLIKTRGQQVTLRCSPISGHKSVSWYQQVLGQGPQFIFQYYEKEERGRGNFPDRFSARQFPNYSSELNVNALLLGDSALYLCASSIDDSTKAFFGQGTRLTVV.

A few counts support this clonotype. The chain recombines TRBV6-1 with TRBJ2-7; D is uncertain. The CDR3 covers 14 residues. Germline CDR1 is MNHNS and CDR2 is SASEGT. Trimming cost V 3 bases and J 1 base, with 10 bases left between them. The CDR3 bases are TGTGCCAGCAGTGACCGGACGGATTCCTACGAGCAGTACTTC. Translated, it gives CASSDRTDSYEQYF.

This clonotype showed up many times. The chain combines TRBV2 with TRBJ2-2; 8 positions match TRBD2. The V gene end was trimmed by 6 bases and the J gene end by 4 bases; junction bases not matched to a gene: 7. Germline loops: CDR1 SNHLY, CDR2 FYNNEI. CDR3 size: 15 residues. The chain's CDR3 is CASRSPRGGTGELFF. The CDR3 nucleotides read TGTGCCAGCAGGTCCCCACGGGGGGGCACCGGGGAGCTGTTTTTT.

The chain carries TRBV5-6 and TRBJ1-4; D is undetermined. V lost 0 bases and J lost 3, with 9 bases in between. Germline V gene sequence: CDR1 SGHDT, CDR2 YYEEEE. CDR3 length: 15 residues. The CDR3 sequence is CASSLVRVSNEKLFF. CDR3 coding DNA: TGTGCCAGCAGCTTGGTCCGGGTCTCTAATGAAAAACTGTTTTTT.

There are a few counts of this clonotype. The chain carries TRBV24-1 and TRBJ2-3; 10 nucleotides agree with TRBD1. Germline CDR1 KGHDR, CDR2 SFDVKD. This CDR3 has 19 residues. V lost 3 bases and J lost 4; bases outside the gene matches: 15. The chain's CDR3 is CATSDTPGQGRERADTQYF. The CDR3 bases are TGTGCCACCAGTGATACTCCGGGACAGGGGAGAGAGCGGGCAGATACGCAGTATTTT.

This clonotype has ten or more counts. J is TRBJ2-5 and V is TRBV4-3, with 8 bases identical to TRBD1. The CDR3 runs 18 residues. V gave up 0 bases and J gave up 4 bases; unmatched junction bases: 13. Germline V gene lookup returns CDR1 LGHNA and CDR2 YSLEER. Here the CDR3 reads CASSQDRNRGSIRETQYF. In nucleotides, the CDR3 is TGCGCCAGCAGCCAAGATCGGAACAGGGGGTCCATTCGAGAGACCCAGTACTTC.

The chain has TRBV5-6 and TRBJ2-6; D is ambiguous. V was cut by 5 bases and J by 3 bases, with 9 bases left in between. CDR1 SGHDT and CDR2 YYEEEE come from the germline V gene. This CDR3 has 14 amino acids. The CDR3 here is CASRLRHGANVLTF. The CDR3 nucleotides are TGTGCCAGCAGGTTGCGGCATGGGGCCAACGTCCTGACTTTC.

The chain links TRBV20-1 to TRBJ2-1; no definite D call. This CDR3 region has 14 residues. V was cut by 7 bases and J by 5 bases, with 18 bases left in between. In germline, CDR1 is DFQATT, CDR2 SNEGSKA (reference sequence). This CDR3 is CSVDHPPGNNEQFF. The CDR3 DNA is TGCAGTGTTGATCATCCCCCGGGCAACAATGAGCAGTTCTTC.

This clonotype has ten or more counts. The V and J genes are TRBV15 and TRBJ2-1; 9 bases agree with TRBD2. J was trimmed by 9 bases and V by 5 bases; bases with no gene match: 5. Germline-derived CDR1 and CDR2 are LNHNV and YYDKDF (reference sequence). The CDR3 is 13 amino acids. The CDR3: CATSAGGPFEQFF. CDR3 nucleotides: TGTGCCACCAGCGCGGGGGGGCCGTTTGAGCAGTTCTTC.

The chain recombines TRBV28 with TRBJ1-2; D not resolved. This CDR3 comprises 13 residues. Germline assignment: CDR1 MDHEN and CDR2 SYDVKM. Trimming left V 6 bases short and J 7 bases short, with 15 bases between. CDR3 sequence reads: CASSPPTVAGYTF. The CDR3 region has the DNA TGTGCCAGCAGCCCTCCTACAGTGGCTGGCTACACCTTC.